Listed below are T cell receptor beta chains from one sample, sequenced in a study of cytomegalovirus exposure and HLA in healthy donors. Sequencing was performed with immunoSEQ multiplex PCR; in TCRdb, only in-frame clones are kept and a portion is missing. The data hold some 180,000 clones, with approximately 80% observed a single time. Sequenced sample: PBMCs. These receptors were taken from a woman aged 25 to 39 in good health and CMV-seronegative. Each CDR3 is given with its conserved first and last residue. The D gene is left open where the match is weak. The size of a clone is reported for some rows only, either as once, few or many, or as a class for expanded clones.

d_call | j_call | clone_size | v_call | cdr3_aa | cdr3_nt
NA | TRBJ2-4 | NA | TRBV6-5 | CASSLDYSSAKNIQYF | TGTGCCAGCAGTTTAGACTACTCGTCAGCCAAAAACATTCAGTACTTC
NA | TRBJ1-5 | NA | TRBV9 | CASSVVAGLGPQHF | TGTGCCAGCAGCGTAGTTGCAGGCCTGGGGCCCCAGCATTTT
NA | TRBJ2-6 | NA | TRBV9 | CASSGNPPRAGANVLTF | TGTGCCAGCAGCGGAAACCCCCCTAGAGCGGGGGCCAACGTCCTGACTTTC
NA | TRBJ2-7 | NA | TRBV6-6 | CTSSYLAGREQYF | TGTACCAGCAGTTACCTGGCAGGGCGGGAGCAGTACTTC
NA | TRBJ2-7 | NA | TRBV10-1 | CASSVQGSYEQYF | TGCGCCAGCAGTGTTCAGGGATCCTACGAGCAGTACTTC
NA | TRBJ2-7 | few | TRBV20-1 | CSARDQYEQYF | TGCAGTGCTAGAGACCAGTACGAGCAGTACTTC
NA | TRBJ1-5 | NA | TRBV14 | CASSQVRGKNQPQHF | TGTGCCAGCAGCCAAGTACGAGGGAAGAATCAGCCCCAGCATTTT
TRBD2 | TRBJ2-3 | NA | TRBV6-5 | CASGRASGLDTQYF | TGTGCCAGCGGGAGGGCTAGCGGGTTAGATACGCAGTATTTT
TRBD2 | TRBJ2-3 | NA | TRBV12-5 | CASGFSLAGGTDTQYF | TGTGCTAGTGGTTTCTCGCTAGCGGGGGGAACAGATACGCAGTATTTT
NA | TRBJ2-7 | NA | TRBV4-3 | CASSQERGYSYEQYF | TGCGCCAGCAGCCAAGAGAGAGGGTACTCCTACGAGCAGTACTTC
NA | TRBJ2-1 | NA | TRBV7-2 | CASSFSGGPTYNEQFF | TGTGCCAGCAGCTTTTCTGGCGGGCCTACCTACAATGAGCAGTTCTTC
NA | TRBJ1-2 | NA | TRBV5-1 | CASSPSTMNYGYTF | TGCGCCAGCAGCCCGTCGACAATGAACTATGGCTACACCTTC
NA | TRBJ1-1 | NA | TRBV2 | CASSPQVGGTEAFF | TGTGCCAGCAGTCCACAGGTGGGGGGCACTGAAGCTTTCTTT
TRBD2 | TRBJ2-7 | NA | TRBV5-4 | CASSRGLAVNKNYEQYF | TGTGCCAGCAGCCGGGGACTAGCGGTGAACAAAAACTACGAGCAGTACTTC
TRBD1 | TRBJ2-7 | NA | TRBV5-5 | CASSAGTDYEQYF | TGTGCCAGCAGCGCCGGGACAGACTACGAGCAGTACTTC
NA | TRBJ2-1 | NA | TRBV6-1 | CASSPRYEQFF | TGTGCCAGCAGTCCACGGTATGAGCAGTTCTTC
NA | TRBJ2-7 | NA | TRBV19 | CASSITGFGANEQYF | TGTGCCAGTAGTATCACAGGGTTTGGGGCCAACGAGCAGTACTTC
TRBD2 | TRBJ2-1 | NA | TRBV27 | CASSYLAGATYNEQFF | TGTGCCAGCAGTTATCTAGCGGGAGCCACCTACAATGAGCAGTTCTTC
TRBD2 | TRBJ2-1 | few | TRBV7-9 | CASSLGLAGGGEQFF | TGTGCCAGCAGCTTAGGTCTAGCGGGAGGCGGTGAGCAGTTCTTC
TRBD1 | TRBJ1-6 | NA | TRBV9 | CASSVDGTGNSPLHF | TGTGCCAGCAGCGTAGACGGGACAGGTAATTCACCCCTCCACTTT
NA | TRBJ2-5 | NA | TRBV5-6 | CASTRSRTDRETQYF | TGTGCCAGCACCCGTAGTCGGACGGACAGAGAGACCCAGTACTTC
NA | TRBJ1-2 | NA | TRBV5-6 | CASSTTGLGYTF | TGTGCCAGCAGCACAACAGGGCTTGGCTACACCTTC
TRBD1 | TRBJ1-5 | NA | TRBV27 | CAGSTSGTGGGPQHF | TGTGCCGGCAGTACGTCCGGGACAGGGGGGGGACCCCAGCATTTT
TRBD1 | TRBJ2-3 | NA | TRBV5-4 | CASSWTGLSTDTQYF | TGTGCCAGCAGCTGGACAGGGCTAAGCACAGATACGCAGTATTTT
NA | TRBJ2-7 | NA | TRBV5-5 | CASSFAGREQYF | TGTGCCAGCAGCTTCGCAGGGAGGGAGCAGTACTTC
TRBD2 | TRBJ2-3 | NA | TRBV19 | CASKVGLAQDTQYF | TGTGCCAGTAAGGTTGGACTAGCGCAAGATACGCAGTATTTT
NA | TRBJ1-1 | few | TRBV9 | CASSAQQGTEAFF | TGTGCCAGCAGCGCTCAACAGGGCACTGAAGCTTTCTTT